Below, 22 T cell receptor beta chains from the same sample are listed, as sequenced in a study of OX40 agonist ivuxolimab in advanced cancers. This table comes from immunoSEQ multiplex PCR, and its TCRdb copy is limited to in-frame clones, with some not included. The profile shows tens of thousands of clones, roughly 87% of them singletons. The specimen was CD4+ or CD8+ T cells sorted from blood, collected in a trial of the OX40 agonist ivuxolimab. Receptors originate from an adult with an advanced solid tumor such as melanoma, head and neck, liver or kidney cancer.

The chain combines TRBV15 with TRBJ2-6; TRBD2 might be the D (5 bases). The V end was cut by 4 bases, the J end by 4 bases, with 11 bases between. There are 15 residues in the CDR3. CDR1 LNHNV and CDR2 YYDKDF come from the germline V gene (reference sequence). The CDR3: CATSNRGPGANVLTF. CDR3 nucleotide sequence: TGTGCCACCAGCAATCGAGGGCCCGGGGCCAACGTCCTGACTTTC. Combining the CDR3 with reference TRBV15 and TRBJ2-6 gives the whole variable domain DAMVIQNPRYQVTQFGKPVTLSCSQTLNHNVMYWYQQKSSQAPKLLFHYYDKDFNNEADTPDNFQSRRPNTSFCFLDIRSPGLGDTAMYLCATSNRGPGANVLTFGAGSRLTVL.

The J gene is TRBJ1-3, the V gene TRBV9, with D perhaps TRBD1 (6 bases). The CDR3 runs 18 residues. Trimming removed 0 bases from V and 0 bases from J, with 16 bases in between. CDR1 and CDR2 from the germline V gene are SGDLS and YYNGEE. The CDR3 loop reads CASSVGLGQGSSGNTIYF. DNA of the CDR3: TGTGCCAGCAGCGTAGGGCTGGGGCAGGGGAGCTCTGGAAACACCATATATTTT.

The CDR3 is CASRASGGLSNQPQHF. CDR3 coding DNA: TGTGCCAGCAGGGCCAGCGGGGGGCTGAGCAATCAGCCCCAGCATTTT. The rearrangement joins TRBV2 to TRBJ1-5, with D possibly TRBD1 on 6 matching bases. The germline V and J ends were trimmed by 6 bases and 1 base, with 16 bases remaining between them. CDR1 is SNHLY, CDR2 FYNNEI, per germline. The CDR3 length is 16 residues. Complete variable domain (other parts from reference TRBV2 and TRBJ1-5): EPEVTQTPSHQVTQMGQEVILRCVPISNHLYFYWYRQILGQKVEFLVSFYNNEISEKSEIFDDQFSVERPDGSNFTLKIRSTKLEDSAMYFCASRASGGLSNQPQHFGDGTRLSIL.

The genes are TRBV27 and TRBJ1-3; D is unclear. CDR3 length: 13 amino acids. Germline assignment: CDR1 MNHEY and CDR2 SMNVEV (reference sequence). Trimming cost V 7 bases and J 3 bases, with 10 bases left between them. CDR3 amino acids: CASKGGGGNTIYF. In nucleotides, the CDR3 is TGTGCCAGCAAAGGAGGCGGTGGAAACACCATATATTTT.

This sequence joins TRBV2 and TRBJ2-1; a possible D gene is TRBD2 (5 bases). The CDR3 length is 13 residues. V lost 7 bases, J lost 9 bases, and 16 bases lay in between. Looked up from germline, CDR1 is SNHLY and CDR2 is FYNNEI. CDR3 DNA sequence: TGTGCCAGCATTGGGGAGAGGCTCGGTGAGCAGTTCTTC. Encoded protein: CASIGERLGEQFF.

V gene TRBV28 combines with J gene TRBJ2-7, with D possibly being TRBD2 (5 bases). The CDR3 has 12 residues. CDR1 and CDR2 from the germline V gene are MDHEN and SYDVKM. Trimming stripped 3 bases from V and 3 bases from J, with 6 bases between. The CDR3 DNA sequence: TGTGCCAGCAGTTTGGCGGGCTACGAGCAGTACTTC. Amino acids: CASSLAGYEQYF.

The rearrangement uses TRBV29-1 and TRBJ1-5, with 9 bases fitting TRBD1. Trimming cost V 6 bases and J 7 bases; bases outside gene matches: 7. CDR1 and CDR2 from the germline V gene are SQVTM and ANQGSEA. The CDR3 loop spans 13 amino acids. CDR3 sequence: CSVVQGAGQPQHF. DNA of the CDR3: TGCAGCGTAGTACAGGGGGCAGGCCAGCCCCAGCATTTT.

This chain connects TRBV28 to TRBJ2-7; D might be TRBD1 (6 bases). V lost 5 bases and J lost 5, with 13 bases in between. The CDR3 runs 13 residues. Germline V gives CDR1 MDHEN, CDR2 SYDVKM. CDR3 residues: CASSPRQADEQYF. Here the CDR3 DNA reads TGTGCCAGCAGTCCCAGACAGGCGGACGAGCAGTACTTC.

The chain couples TRBV10-2 to TRBJ2-3; possibly TRBD1 or TRBD2 for D (6 bases each). CDR1 and CDR2 from the germline V gene are WSHSY and SAAADI. This CDR3 has 14 residues. Deletions cut 4 bases from V and 2 bases from J, with 10 bases between. The chain's CDR3 is CASSAGATTDTQYF. The CDR3 DNA reads as TGCGCCAGCAGTGCGGGGGCCACCACAGATACGCAGTATTTT.

The gene calls are TRBV11-2 and TRBJ1-4; the D gene is possibly TRBD1 (5 bases). Germline-derived CDR1 and CDR2 are SGHAT and FQNNGV. This CDR3 region has 16 residues. V was shortened by 0 bases and J by 3 bases, with 11 bases between the two germline ends. This chain's CDR3 is CASSLEGPAANEKLFF. CDR3 nucleotides: TGTGCCAGCAGCTTAGAGGGGCCTGCGGCTAATGAAAAACTGTTTTTT.

The rearrangement links TRBV6-5 to TRBJ2-2; D may be TRBD2 (6 bases). This CDR3 is 14 amino acids long. Trimming shortened V by 2 bases and J by 3 bases, and 7 bases separated the two germline ends. Germline V gene lookup returns CDR1 MNHEY and CDR2 SVGAGI. In DNA, the CDR3 is TGTGCCAGCAGTTACCGGGAGTACACCGGGGAGCTGTTTTTT. This sequence encodes CASSYREYTGELFF.

The rearrangement links TRBV28 to TRBJ1-4; tentative D call: TRBD1 (6 bases). With 5 bases removed from V and 8 bases from J, the gap between germline ends came to 18 bases. The germline V gene has CDR1 MDHEN and CDR2 SYDVKM. The CDR3 consists of 15 residues. CDR3 DNA: TGTGCCAGCAGTCCCCCGACAGGCGTGGGAGAAAAACTGTTTTTT. Encoded protein: CASSPPTGVGEKLFF.

The J gene is TRBJ1-1, the V gene TRBV16; tentative D call: TRBD1 (5 bases). Trimming stripped 5 bases from V and 4 bases from J, with 20 bases between. The CDR3 runs to 16 residues. From germline, CDR1 is KGHSY and CDR2 FQNENV. CDR3 nucleotide sequence: TGTGCCAGCAGCAGAAGGAGGGGAGGCAGTTCCACTGAAGCTTTCTTT. Residues: CASSRRRGGSSTEAFF.

The chain is built from TRBV2 and TRBJ2-1, with D tentatively TRBD2 (6 bases). Germline V CDR1 and CDR2: SNHLY, FYNNEI. The CDR3 has 12 residues. Deletions cut 8 bases from V and 4 bases from J, with 9 bases between. The CDR3 DNA sequence: TGTGCCAGCCGGGACTCTTACAATGAGCAGTTCTTC. The encoded protein is CASRDSYNEQFF.

The genes are TRBV5-4 and TRBJ2-5; 9 nucleotides line up with TRBD1. This CDR3 is 15 amino acids long. Per germline, CDR1 SGHNT and CDR2 YYREEE (reference sequence). V lost 4 bases to trimming and J lost 5 bases; unmatched junction nucleotides: 9. This CDR3 reads CASSPDRGRHETQYF. The CDR3 DNA follows: TGTGCCAGCAGCCCGGACAGGGGAAGACATGAGACCCAGTACTTC.

This chain uses TRBV5-4 with TRBJ2-7, with 7 bases identical to TRBD1. Germline V gene sequence: CDR1 SGHNT, CDR2 YYREEE (reference sequence). The CDR3 is made up of 15 amino acids. The J segment lost 3 bases and the V segment lost 5 bases, leaving 11 bases of the junction unmatched. The CDR3 protein is CASSLGGGANYEQYF. The CDR3, as DNA: TGTGCCAGCAGTTTAGGGGGCGGAGCTAACTACGAGCAGTACTTC.

V is TRBV7-6 and J is TRBJ2-5; 8 bases match TRBD1. The CDR3 runs to 14 residues. V was clipped by 1 base and J by 5 bases; unmatched bases: 3. Looked up from germline, CDR1 is SGHVS and CDR2 is FNYEAQ. The CDR3 protein is CASSLGTGFETQYF. The CDR3 DNA follows: TGTGCCAGCAGCTTAGGGACAGGGTTTGAGACCCAGTACTTC.

The rearrangement joins TRBV6-4 to TRBJ1-1; tentative D call: TRBD1 (6 bases). Per the germline V gene, CDR1 is MRHNA and CDR2 is SNTAGT. CDR3 length equals 13 residues. Trimming removed 4 bases at V and 5 bases at J, with 11 bases between. CDR3 loop: CASSATQGTEAFF. The CDR3 nucleotides read TGTGCCAGCAGTGCCACACAGGGTACTGAAGCTTTCTTT.

The genes are TRBV2 and TRBJ1-1; no clear D. In germline, CDR1 is SNHLY, CDR2 FYNNEI. V lost 6 bases and J lost 4, with 12 bases in between. The CDR3 spans 13 residues. CDR3 DNA sequence: TGTGCCAGCAGATCACTAGAGGGCACTGAAGCTTTCTTT. It translates to CASRSLEGTEAFF.

This clone was picked up a small number of times. This rearrangement joins TRBV30 to TRBJ2-1; tentative D call: TRBD1 (6 bases). Germline V gene data show CDR1 as GTSNPN and CDR2 as SVGIG (reference sequence). V was trimmed by 3 bases and J by 7 bases, leaving 22 bases between them. This CDR3 contains 16 residues. CDR3 sequence (DNA): TGTGCCTGGAGCCCCAAGTACCCCGGGACAAAAAATGAGCAGTTCTTC. Protein: CAWSPKYPGTKNEQFF.

V usage is TRBV7-2 and J usage is TRBJ2-7; 13 nucleotides match TRBD2. Germline values: CDR1 SGHTA, CDR2 FQGNSA. Trimming cost V 4 bases and J 3 bases; bases outside gene matches: 3. The CDR3 sequence is 15 residues long. CDR3 sequence: CASSSGLAGYYEQYF. The CDR3 bases are TGTGCCAGCAGCTCGGGACTAGCGGGGTACTACGAGCAGTACTTC.

The V call is TRBV6-1, the J call TRBJ2-1, with D maybe TRBD1 (5 bases). The CDR3 is made up of 15 amino acids. V was clipped by 7 bases and J by 8 bases, with 21 bases between them. Germline CDR1 reads MNHNS; CDR2 reads SASEGT. The CDR3 bases are TGTGCCAGCACCCCAGGGAAGGGCCACCTTTATGAGCAGTTCTTC. This sequence encodes CASTPGKGHLYEQFF.